This is a list of T cell receptor beta chains from one sample in a study of molecular identifiers for immune sequencing clone quantification. TCRdb passed the PCR reads through MiXCR, listing each CDR3 protein once. The sample contains 460,000 or so distinct CDR3 sequences, about 26% of which appear only once. Sequencing was performed on naive CD8+ T cells from blood, with Jurkat cell RNA spiked in. These TCRs come from a human donor in good health. Some libraries in this study had Jurkat cell RNA spiked in. Both conserved end residues are part of each CDR3. The order of the fields is J gene, D gene, V gene, clone size, CDR3 DNA, CDR3 protein. The D gene is left open where the match is weak. Size values are once, few and many counts, or a class for expanded clones, and some rows have none.

>TRBJ2-3|-|TRBV7-9|-
TGTGCCAGCAGCTCCTATCCGGACAGAGAAGCAGATACGCAGTATTTT
CASSSYPDREADTQYF
>TRBJ1-1|TRBD1|TRBV7-9|-
TGTGCCAGCAGCCCGGACAGGTCGAACACTGAAGCTTTCTTT
CASSPDRSNTEAFF
>TRBJ2-5|-|TRBV12-3/TRBV12-4|-
TGTGCCAGCAGCACGGGGACTGACGAAGAGACCCAGTACTTC
CASSTGTDEETQYF
>TRBJ2-1|TRBD2|TRBV24-1|-
TGTGCCACCAGTGATCTAGCGGGAGGGCCGTACAATGTGCAGTTCTTC
CATSDLAGGPYNVQFF
>TRBJ1-2|-|TRBV9|many
TGTGCCAGCAGCGTAGGCAGTAGAACTAACTATGGCTACACCTTC
CASSVGSRTNYGYTF
>TRBJ2-2|-|TRBV28|many
TGTGCCAGTAGGGGAACCGGGGAGCTGTTTTTT
CASRGTGELFF
>TRBJ1-3|-|TRBV19|few
TGTGCCAGTAGTAACCGGGACGGTGGAAACACCATATATTTT
CASSNRDGGNTIYF
>TRBJ2-7|-|TRBV6-2/TRBV6-3|few
TGTGCCAGCAGTTACCTGGTAGCGAGCTACGAGCAGTACTTC
CASSYLVASYEQYF
>TRBJ1-5|-|TRBV7-9|-
TGTGCCAGCCGCCCCCCAGGTGGTCAGCCCCAGCATTTT
CASRPPGGQPQHF
>TRBJ1-1|-|TRBV13|few
TGTGCCAGCAGCTTAGTTTTCAGCCACACTGAAGCTTTCTTT
CASSLVFSHTEAFF
>TRBJ2-5|TRBD1|TRBV6-5|many
TGTGCCAGCAGTGGGACAGCCCAAGAGACCCAGTACTTC
CASSGTAQETQYF
>TRBJ2-7|-|TRBV7-6|many
TGTGCCAGCAGCGTGTCTCTCTCCTACGAGCAGTACTTC
CASSVSLSYEQYF
>TRBJ1-6|-|TRBV4-3|-
TGCGCCAGCAGCCAAGGAACGAGCACGGATGCAGGTTCACCCCTCCACTTT
CASSQGTSTDAGSPLHF
>TRBJ1-1|-|TRBV19|few
TGTGCCAGTAGTATAGCCATGGGGCCACAGAACACTGAAGCTTTCTTT
CASSIAMGPQNTEAFF
>TRBJ1-1|-|TRBV7-7|-
TGTGCCAGCAGCGTAAGAGTGGACACTGAAGCTGTCTTT
CASSVRVDTEAVF
>TRBJ2-5|-|TRBV15|-
TGTGCCACCAGCGCGCGAGGGGGGCTTGAGACCCAGTACTTC
CATSARGGLETQYF
>TRBJ2-5|TRBD2|TRBV4-1|-
TGCGCCAGCAGCCAAGATATGGGACTAACAGAAGAGACCCAGTACTTC
CASSQDMGLTEETQYF
>TRBJ1-5|TRBD1|TRBV6-6|many
TGTGCCAGCAGACAGGGGTTTAGTAATCAGCCCCAGCATTTT
CASRQGFSNQPQHF
>TRBJ1-2|-|TRBV14|many
TGTGCCAGCAGCCAAGAGGGACTTAACCCGCTTCGCTATGGCTACACCTTC
CASSQEGLNPLRYGYTF
>TRBJ1-2|-|TRBV30|few
TGTGCCTGGAGTTACACCCACTATGGCTACACCTTC
CAWSYTHYGYTF
>TRBJ2-5|TRBD1|TRBV20-1|-
TGCAGTGCTAGATATCCGGGACAGGGGCAGTACCAAGAGACCCAGTACTTC
CSARYPGQGQYQETQYF
>TRBJ2-7|TRBD1|TRBV5-1|many
TGCGCCAGCAGCCCGGGACAGGGAATATACGAGCAGTACTTC
CASSPGQGIYEQYF
>TRBJ2-5|-|TRBV11-2|once
TGTGCCAGCAGCTTAGTTAGTGGCAGTCAGACCCAGTACTTC
CASSLVSGSQTQYF
>TRBJ2-7|-|TRBV20-1|-
TGCAGTGCTACGCCGACGGTAAGCTCCTACGAGCAGTACTTC
CSATPTVSSYEQYF
>TRBJ2-6|-|TRBV4-1|-
TGCGCCAGCAGCCAAGAGCGGTCCCTCGGGGACGCGGCCAACGTCCTGACTTTC
CASSQERSLGDAANVLTF
>TRBJ2-1|TRBD1|TRBV11-2|-
TGTGCCAGCAGCTCACCGGGACAGGGGTTTATGGAGCAGTTCTTC
CASSSPGQGFMEQFF
>TRBJ2-3|-|TRBV29-1|many
TGCAGCGTTGACGCAGGGGCCTTCACAGATACGCAGTATTTT
CSVDAGAFTDTQYF
>TRBJ1-5|TRBD1|TRBV13|-
TGTGCCAGCAGCAACCCAACTACTAGACAGGGCTGCAATCAGCCCCAGCATTTT
CASSNPTTRQGCNQPQHF
>TRBJ2-7|-|TRBV2|few
TGTGCCAGCAGTGAATCGGCTGGGCAGTACTTC
CASSESAGQYF
>TRBJ2-4|-|TRBV11-2|-
TGTGCCAGCAGAGATCCCGGGGTCCCCAAAAACATTCAGTACTTC
CASRDPGVPKNIQYF